These T cell receptor beta chains were read from a single sample in a study of PD-1 blockade in classical Hodgkin lymphoma. Sequenced by immunoSEQ multiplex PCR; TCRdb stores in-frame clones only, minus some. The sample has over 15,000 clones; roughly 77% are singletons. This specimen consisted of CD4+ T cells from blood, obtained before the fourth cycle of nivolumab. The receptors stem from a human donor with classical Hodgkin lymphoma. Both conserved end residues are part of each CDR3. Each record gives: CDR3 protein, CDR3 DNA, clone size, D gene, J gene, V gene. The D gene is left open where the match is weak. Some rows mark clone size as missing; the rest say once, few, many or name a class of expanded clone.

CDR3 protein: CASSLLSAWKFGTGETDTQYF; CDR3 DNA: TGTGCCAGCAGTTTATTGTCTGCTTGGAAATTCGGGACAGGGGAAACAGATACGCAGTATTTT; clone size: NA; D gene: TRBD1; J gene: TRBJ2-3; V gene: TRBV27
CDR3 protein: CASSPQGEKLFF; CDR3 DNA: TGTGCCAGCAGTCCCCAGGGGGAAAAACTGTTTTTT; clone size: NA; D gene: NA; J gene: TRBJ1-4; V gene: TRBV28
CDR3 protein: CASSLLAGTTPYEQYF; CDR3 DNA: TGTGCCAGCAGTTTATTGGCCGGGACTACCCCCTACGAGCAGTACTTC; clone size: few; D gene: TRBD2; J gene: TRBJ2-7; V gene: TRBV27
CDR3 protein: CASSPRTGLGGNTIYF; CDR3 DNA: TGTGCCAGCAGCCCCCGGACAGGGCTAGGAGGAAACACCATATATTTT; clone size: NA; D gene: TRBD1; J gene: TRBJ1-3; V gene: TRBV7-6
CDR3 protein: CASSLGTGWSTEAFF; CDR3 DNA: TGTGCCAGCAGCTTAGGGACAGGGTGGAGTACTGAAGCTTTCTTT; clone size: few; D gene: TRBD1; J gene: TRBJ1-1; V gene: TRBV7-9
CDR3 protein: CASSPSGQTNTGELFF; CDR3 DNA: TGTGCCAGCTCACCATCGGGACAAACGAACACCGGGGAGCTGTTTTTT; clone size: NA; D gene: NA; J gene: TRBJ2-2; V gene: TRBV18
CDR3 protein: CASSLRAGGPSNEQFF; CDR3 DNA: TGCGCCAGCAGCTTACGAGCGGGAGGGCCTAGCAATGAGCAGTTCTTC; clone size: NA; D gene: TRBD2; J gene: TRBJ2-1; V gene: TRBV5-1
CDR3 protein: CASSEGSLSPLHF; CDR3 DNA: TGTGCCAGCAGTGAAGGATCTCTTTCACCCCTCCACTTT; clone size: once; D gene: NA; J gene: TRBJ1-6; V gene: TRBV6-1
CDR3 protein: CASSQDDWGVWGYTF; CDR3 DNA: TGTGCCAGCAGCCAAGATGACTGGGGGGTATGGGGCTACACCTTC; clone size: NA; D gene: NA; J gene: TRBJ1-2; V gene: TRBV14
CDR3 protein: CASSQVENSPLHF; CDR3 DNA: TGTGCCAGCAGCCAAGTGGAGAATTCACCCCTCCACTTT; clone size: few; D gene: NA; J gene: TRBJ1-6; V gene: TRBV14
CDR3 protein: CASSLERGGIYEQYF; CDR3 DNA: TGTGCCAGCAGCTTAGAGCGGGGGGGGATCTACGAGCAGTACTTC; clone size: NA; D gene: TRBD2; J gene: TRBJ2-7; V gene: TRBV7-2
CDR3 protein: CASSPREGISYEQYF; CDR3 DNA: TGTGCCAGCTCACCTCGGGAGGGAATTTCGTACGAGCAGTACTTC; clone size: NA; D gene: TRBD2; J gene: TRBJ2-7; V gene: TRBV18
CDR3 protein: CASTDRRHSYEQYF; CDR3 DNA: TGTGCCAGCACCGACCGGAGGCACTCCTACGAGCAGTACTTC; clone size: few; D gene: NA; J gene: TRBJ2-7; V gene: TRBV16
CDR3 protein: CSVARRRESGVDTQYF; CDR3 DNA: TGCAGCGTTGCGAGACGGCGGGAGAGTGGGGTGGATACGCAGTATTTT; clone size: few; D gene: TRBD2; J gene: TRBJ2-3; V gene: TRBV29-1
CDR3 protein: CASSRGQGRTEAFF; CDR3 DNA: TGTGCCAGCAGCAGGGGACAGGGGCGAACTGAAGCTTTCTTT; clone size: NA; D gene: TRBD1; J gene: TRBJ1-1; V gene: TRBV9
CDR3 protein: CASSENSATNEKLFF; CDR3 DNA: TGTGCCAGCAGTGAAAACAGCGCAACTAATGAAAAACTGTTTTTT; clone size: NA; D gene: NA; J gene: TRBJ1-4; V gene: TRBV2
CDR3 protein: CASSPEVNEKLFF; CDR3 DNA: TGTGCCAGCTCACCCGAGGTTAATGAAAAACTGTTTTTT; clone size: NA; D gene: NA; J gene: TRBJ1-4; V gene: TRBV18
CDR3 protein: CASSFAPSGVIPNEQYF; CDR3 DNA: TGTGCCAGCAGCTTTGCCCCAAGTGGAGTGATCCCCAACGAGCAGTACTTC; clone size: few; D gene: NA; J gene: TRBJ2-7; V gene: TRBV11-3
CDR3 protein: CASSLGLGGPVRTGELFF; CDR3 DNA: TGTGCCAGCAGCTTGGGATTGGGGGGACCCGTAAGGACTGGGGAGCTGTTTTTT; clone size: NA; D gene: NA; J gene: TRBJ2-2; V gene: TRBV5-4
CDR3 protein: CASSPYSHDTQYF; CDR3 DNA: TGTGCCAGCAGCCCCTACTCTCACGATACGCAGTATTTT; clone size: NA; D gene: NA; J gene: TRBJ2-3; V gene: TRBV7-3
CDR3 protein: CASSIPGTSYADTQYF; CDR3 DNA: TGTGCCAGCAGCATCCCCGGGACTAGCTATGCAGATACGCAGTATTTT; clone size: NA; D gene: TRBD2; J gene: TRBJ2-3; V gene: TRBV7-9
CDR3 protein: CASSSFPTQPQHF; CDR3 DNA: TGCGCCAGCAGCTCCTTCCCAACTCAGCCCCAGCATTTT; clone size: NA; D gene: NA; J gene: TRBJ1-5; V gene: TRBV5-1
CDR3 protein: CASSVAPGGVSGETQYF; CDR3 DNA: TGTGCCAGCAGCGTAGCCCCGGGAGGGGTGAGCGGAGAGACCCAGTACTTC; clone size: NA; D gene: TRBD2; J gene: TRBJ2-5; V gene: TRBV9
CDR3 protein: CASSPGWGGRIPGETQYF; CDR3 DNA: TGTGCCAGCAGCCCCGGATGGGGGGGGCGAATCCCGGGGGAGACCCAGTACTTC; clone size: NA; D gene: NA; J gene: TRBJ2-5; V gene: TRBV28
CDR3 protein: CASSVEGVPRETQYF; CDR3 DNA: TGTGCCAGCAGTGTAGAAGGGGTCCCTAGGGAGACCCAGTACTTC; clone size: NA; D gene: NA; J gene: TRBJ2-5; V gene: TRBV2
CDR3 protein: CASSLGVTANTEAFF; CDR3 DNA: TGTGCCAGCAGCTTGGGGGTTACGGCGAACACTGAAGCTTTCTTT; clone size: NA; D gene: NA; J gene: TRBJ1-1; V gene: TRBV5-6
CDR3 protein: CASSLGLAFPYGYTF; CDR3 DNA: TGTGCCAGCAGCTTGGGTTTGGCATTCCCCTATGGCTACACCTTC; clone size: NA; D gene: NA; J gene: TRBJ1-2; V gene: TRBV5-6
CDR3 protein: CASSLVAEQYF; CDR3 DNA: TGTGCCAGCAGCTTAGTAGCAGAGCAGTACTTC; clone size: NA; D gene: NA; J gene: TRBJ2-7; V gene: TRBV7-9
CDR3 protein: CASSLTPAGHLSGANVLTF; CDR3 DNA: TGTGCCAGCAGTTTAACCCCGGCGGGACATCTCTCTGGGGCCAACGTCCTGACTTTC; clone size: once; D gene: NA; J gene: TRBJ2-6; V gene: TRBV27
CDR3 protein: CASTYSGGGNEKLFF; CDR3 DNA: TGTGCCAGCACTTATTCAGGGGGCGGGAATGAAAAACTGTTTTTT; clone size: few; D gene: TRBD1; J gene: TRBJ1-4; V gene: TRBV6-6
CDR3 protein: CAISLAGEGYNEQFF; CDR3 DNA: TGTGCCATCAGTCTAGCGGGAGAGGGGTACAATGAGCAGTTCTTC; clone size: NA; D gene: TRBD2; J gene: TRBJ2-1; V gene: TRBV10-3
CDR3 protein: CASSSPSKGGHYNEQFF; CDR3 DNA: TGTGCCAGCAGTTCACCCTCTAAGGGTGGGCACTACAATGAGCAGTTCTTC; clone size: NA; D gene: NA; J gene: TRBJ2-1; V gene: TRBV27
CDR3 protein: CASSSRDRDVRGYGYTF; CDR3 DNA: TGTGCCAGTAGTTCCCGGGACAGGGACGTCCGTGGCTATGGCTACACCTTC; clone size: NA; D gene: TRBD1; J gene: TRBJ1-2; V gene: TRBV19
CDR3 protein: CASKLLRVSYGYTF; CDR3 DNA: TGTGCCAGCAAGTTGTTGCGTGTCAGCTATGGCTACACCTTC; clone size: few; D gene: NA; J gene: TRBJ1-2; V gene: TRBV7-9
CDR3 protein: CAWSRTGNSGNTIYF; CDR3 DNA: TGTGCCTGGAGCCGTACAGGGAACTCTGGAAACACCATATATTTT; clone size: NA; D gene: NA; J gene: TRBJ1-3; V gene: TRBV30
CDR3 protein: CASSSKLALGPQYF; CDR3 DNA: TGTGCCAGCAGCTCGAAACTAGCGTTAGGGCCCCAGTACTTC; clone size: NA; D gene: TRBD2; J gene: TRBJ2-5; V gene: TRBV7-2
CDR3 protein: CASSLGGTHQETQYF; CDR3 DNA: TGCGCCAGCAGCTTGGGGGGCACTCACCAAGAGACCCAGTACTTC; clone size: NA; D gene: NA; J gene: TRBJ2-5; V gene: TRBV5-1
CDR3 protein: CASSLERGNHNEQFF; CDR3 DNA: TGTGCCAGCAGCTTAGAGCGGGGGAATCACAATGAGCAGTTCTTC; clone size: NA; D gene: TRBD2; J gene: TRBJ2-1; V gene: TRBV7-2
CDR3 protein: CASTVAASLGKNIQYF; CDR3 DNA: TGTGCCAGCACGGTCGCGGCCTCCCTGGGCAAAAACATTCAGTACTTC; clone size: once; D gene: NA; J gene: TRBJ2-4; V gene: TRBV6-4
CDR3 protein: CASSPPNYGYTF; CDR3 DNA: TGTGCCAGCAGCCCACCGAACTATGGCTACACCTTC; clone size: NA; D gene: NA; J gene: TRBJ1-2; V gene: TRBV28
CDR3 protein: CASSIGQRYGYTF; CDR3 DNA: TGTGCCAGTAGTATCGGGCAGAGATATGGCTACACCTTC; clone size: NA; D gene: NA; J gene: TRBJ1-2; V gene: TRBV19
CDR3 protein: CSVAGRLNNEQFF; CDR3 DNA: TGCAGCGTAGCCGGGAGATTGAACAATGAGCAGTTCTTC; clone size: NA; D gene: NA; J gene: TRBJ2-1; V gene: TRBV29-1
CDR3 protein: CASSPPTGVQGEAFF; CDR3 DNA: TGTGCCAGCAGTCCACCCACGGGGGTTCAGGGTGAAGCTTTCTTT; clone size: NA; D gene: NA; J gene: TRBJ1-1; V gene: TRBV28
CDR3 protein: CASSALAGGPSTDTQYF; CDR3 DNA: TGCGCCAGCAGCGCACTAGCGGGAGGACCAAGCACAGATACGCAGTATTTT; clone size: NA; D gene: TRBD2; J gene: TRBJ2-3; V gene: TRBV5-1
CDR3 protein: CASSSWGQENSPLHF; CDR3 DNA: TGTGCCAGCAGCTCATGGGGACAGGAAAATTCACCCCTCCACTTT; clone size: few; D gene: TRBD1; J gene: TRBJ1-6; V gene: TRBV7-2
CDR3 protein: CASSPGAGTPYEQYF; CDR3 DNA: TGTGCCAGCAGCCCAGGGGCGGGAACCCCTTACGAGCAGTACTTC; clone size: NA; D gene: NA; J gene: TRBJ2-7; V gene: TRBV5-8
CDR3 protein: CASSRYQGSYGYTF; CDR3 DNA: TGTGCCAGCAGCCGTTATCAGGGGAGCTATGGCTACACCTTC; clone size: few; D gene: NA; J gene: TRBJ1-2; V gene: TRBV6-5
CDR3 protein: CASSADSPLHF; CDR3 DNA: TGTGCCAGCAGCGCAGATTCACCCCTCCACTTT; clone size: NA; D gene: NA; J gene: TRBJ1-6; V gene: TRBV7-9
CDR3 protein: CASIKGQGVSQPQHF; CDR3 DNA: TGTGCCAGCATCAAGGGACAGGGCGTAAGTCAGCCCCAGCATTTT; clone size: few; D gene: TRBD1; J gene: TRBJ1-5; V gene: TRBV28
CDR3 protein: CASSLAGGAETQYF; CDR3 DNA: TGTGCCAGCAGCTTAGCTGGGGGGGCGGAGACCCAGTACTTC; clone size: medium-sized; D gene: NA; J gene: TRBJ2-5; V gene: TRBV7-9
CDR3 protein: CAISSTGTQGYTF; CDR3 DNA: TGTGCCATCAGTTCGACAGGGACCCAAGGCTACACCTTC; clone size: NA; D gene: TRBD1; J gene: TRBJ1-2; V gene: TRBV10-3